A selection of T cell receptor beta chains follows, all from one sample in a study of blood T cell repertoires in COVID-19. Data came from immunoSEQ multiplex PCR; TCRdb stores just in-frame clones and leaves some out. The data show 120,000 to 150,000 clones, with about 85% seen just once and about 3.1% held by the top ten. The material sequenced was peripheral blood. The receptors originated from a woman in her thirties or forties with active or convalescent COVID-19. Both conserved end residues are part of each CDR3. A D gene is named only where the DNA matches it firmly. Some rows have no size entry. The others give once, few or many, or a class for an expanded clone.

V gene,J gene,clone size,D gene,CDR3 DNA,CDR3 protein
TRBV5-4,TRBJ2-2,NA,TRBD1,TGTGCCAGCAGCTTGGCCGGGACAGACACTCCCGGGGAGCTGTTTTTT,CASSLAGTDTPGELFF
TRBV3-1/TRBV3-2,TRBJ2-5,once,NA,TGTGCCAGCAGCCAAGTCAGGGACCAAGAGACCCAGTACTTC,CASSQVRDQETQYF
TRBV27,TRBJ1-6,NA,NA,TGTGCCAGCGGACTGCGGGGGGGGCAGAACTATAATTCACCCCTCCACTTT,CASGLRGGQNYNSPLHF
TRBV30,TRBJ2-3,NA,NA,TGTGCCTGGAGTCCCTCTACAGATACGCAGTATTTT,CAWSPSTDTQYF
TRBV6-4,TRBJ1-6,NA,NA,TGTGCCAGCAGAATAGATGACAGCCCCAATTCACCCCTCCACTTT,CASRIDDSPNSPLHF
TRBV2,TRBJ1-2,NA,TRBD1,TGTGCCAGCAGTCCAGGGGGCAGAGATGGCTACACCTTC,CASSPGGRDGYTF
TRBV7-9,TRBJ1-1,NA,NA,TGTGCCAGCAGCTTTCAGGGGCCGACTGAAGCTTTCTTT,CASSFQGPTEAFF
TRBV24-1,TRBJ2-2,NA,TRBD2,TGTGCCACCAGCCCTGCTGAGATAGCGGGAAACACCGGGGAGCTGTTTTTT,CATSPAEIAGNTGELFF
TRBV6-1,TRBJ2-3,few,TRBD2,TGTGCCAGCAGTGCCCCTAGCGGCGCCCTCACCAATACGCAGTATTTT,CASSAPSGALTNTQYF
TRBV13,TRBJ2-1,NA,TRBD2,TGTGCCAGCAGCTTCCTAGCGGGAGAATACAATGAGCAGTTCTTC,CASSFLAGEYNEQFF
TRBV6-4,TRBJ2-1,NA,TRBD2,TGTGCCAGCAGTCGGACTAGCGGGGGGGCTGTGAATGAGCAGTTCTTC,CASSRTSGGAVNEQFF
TRBV5-1,TRBJ2-1,NA,TRBD2,TGCGCCAGCAGCCCAACAGCGGGGGGCCGCAATGAGCAGTTCTTC,CASSPTAGGRNEQFF
TRBV28,TRBJ2-1,NA,TRBD2,TGTGCCAGCAGCCAAGGACTAGCTGGTGAGCAGTTCTTC,CASSQGLAGEQFF
TRBV3-1/TRBV3-2,TRBJ1-2,NA,NA,TGTGCCAGCAGCCAACCACCCCGGGGGGGACGCGGCTATGGCTACACCTTC,CASSQPPRGGRGYGYTF
TRBV19,TRBJ2-6,NA,NA,TGTGCCAGTAGTATGGCAGGAGGATTGACTATCTCTGGGGCCAACGTCCTGACTTTC,CASSMAGGLTISGANVLTF
TRBV9,TRBJ1-2,NA,TRBD1,TGTGCCAGCAGCGTAGGAGAAACAGGGGGCCGTAACTATGGCTACACCTTC,CASSVGETGGRNYGYTF
TRBV27,TRBJ2-7,NA,TRBD2,TGTGCCAGCGCCAGGACTAGGAACTACGAGCAGTACTTC,CASARTRNYEQYF
TRBV6-5,TRBJ2-7,NA,TRBD1,TGTGCCAGCAGTTATGAGACAGGGAGCGAGCAGTACTTC,CASSYETGSEQYF
TRBV29-1,TRBJ2-1,many,TRBD2,TGCAGCCTGAGGAGGGAAAGCGGGAGAAGCCTCGGGAATGAGCAGTTCTTC,CSLRRESGRSLGNEQFF
TRBV9,TRBJ2-7,NA,TRBD1,TGTGCCAGCAGCGGATCTTTGGACAGGGTGGACGAGCAGTACTTC,CASSGSLDRVDEQYF
TRBV11-2,TRBJ1-5,few,NA,TGTGCCAGCAGCTTAGGAGGCGCTTATAGCAATCAGCCCCAGCATTTT,CASSLGGAYSNQPQHF
TRBV2,TRBJ1-5,once,NA,TGTGCCAGCAGTGAGGAGGCTAATCAGCCCCAGCATTTT,CASSEEANQPQHF